The 23 T cell receptor beta chains reported below all come from one sample, sequenced in a study of blood T cell repertoires in COVID-19. Profiling relied on immunoSEQ multiplex PCR, and the TCRdb table lists in-frame clones only, not all of them. The sample shows under 300,000 clones, roughly 89% of them seen only once. Source material: peripheral blood. The receptor source for this set is a woman aged 40 to 55 who had recovered from COVID-19.

The chain has TRBV24-1 and TRBJ1-5, with 12 positions matching TRBD1. The CDR3 length is 16 residues. V dropped 4 bases and J dropped 6; count of bases not matched to a gene: 6. CDR1 KGHDR and CDR2 SFDVKD come from the germline V gene. CDR3 in DNA: TGTGCCACCAGTGACCCGGGACAGGGGGCAGGTCAGCCCCAGCATTTT. Translating gives CATSDPGQGAGQPQHF.

V is TRBV5-4 and J is TRBJ2-1; D is unresolved. The CDR3 has 13 residues. V was trimmed by 4 bases and J by 4 bases, leaving 9 bases between them. Germline V gives CDR1 SGHNT, CDR2 YYREEE (reference sequence). The DNA for the CDR3 is TGTGCCAGCAGCCCGAACAATTACAATGAGCAGTTCTTC. Its protein product is CASSPNNYNEQFF.

The CDR3 sequence: CASSLRGSYTIYF. CDR3 nucleotides: TGTGCCAGCAGTTTACGGGGGTCCTACACCATATATTTT. The chain uses TRBV28 and TRBJ1-3; TRBD1 might be the D (5 bases). The V end lost 2 bases, the J end lost 8 bases, and 10 bases lay between the germline ends. Germline loops: CDR1 MDHEN, CDR2 SYDVKM. The CDR3 is 13 amino acids.

J is TRBJ1-1 and V is TRBV6-5, with D possibly matching TRBD1 (5 bases). The CDR3 consists of 14 residues. Trimming took 6 bases from V and 3 from J, leaving 14 bases between them. In germline, CDR1 is MNHEY, CDR2 SVGAGI. Here the CDR3 DNA reads TGTGCCAGCAGGGCCGACAGAGGTTACACTGAAGCTTTCTTT. Encoded protein: CASRADRGYTEAFF.

V usage is TRBV5-1 and J usage is TRBJ1-6; TRBD1 agrees at 8 bases. Trimming cost V 0 bases and J 9 bases; bases outside gene matches: 5. This CDR3 is built from 15 residues. In germline, CDR1 is SGHRS, CDR2 YFSETQ. CDR3 in DNA: TGCGCCAGCAGCTTGGAATCGGACAGGGCTTCACCCCTCCACTTT. Residues: CASSLESDRASPLHF.

In its sample, this clone was seen once. The V gene is TRBV6-2 or TRBV6-3, the J gene TRBJ1-1; 7 bases agree with TRBD1. Trimming took 5 bases from V and 3 from J; bases not matched to a gene: 6. In germline, CDR1 is MNHEY, CDR2 SVGEGT. This CDR3 has 14 residues. The DNA of the CDR3 is TGTGCCAGCAGTGCCCGGACAGGATACACTGAAGCTTTCTTT. Encoded protein: CASSARTGYTEAFF.

The V call is TRBV5-4, the J call TRBJ2-5; 11 bases agree with TRBD2. V lost 3 bases, J lost 2 bases, and 6 bases stayed unmatched. The germline gives CDR1 SGHNT, CDR2 YYREEE (reference sequence). This CDR3 has 16 amino acids. CDR3 region: CASSSGLAGLQETQYF. DNA of the CDR3: TGTGCCAGCAGCTCCGGACTAGCGGGCCTACAAGAGACCCAGTACTTC.

The chain is built from TRBV5-1 and TRBJ1-1; possibly TRBD1 for D (5 bases). The CDR3 runs 14 residues. V shed 4 bases and J shed 1 base, with 11 bases lying between them. Germline CDR1 is SGHRS and CDR2 is YFSETQ. CDR3 amino acids: CASSMTVWNTEAFF. The CDR3 region has the DNA TGCGCCAGCAGCATGACAGTATGGAACACTGAAGCTTTCTTT.

The V call is TRBV7-2, the J call TRBJ2-5; TRBD2 is a possible D gene (7 bases). Germline assignment: CDR1 SGHTA and CDR2 FQGNSA. Trimming shortened V by 3 bases and J by 5 bases, and 16 bases separated the two germline ends. This CDR3 region has 15 residues. The CDR3 DNA follows: TGTGCCAGCAGCTTGGGGTTTGCGGGGGCTGAGACCCAGTACTTC. It yields the protein CASSLGFAGAETQYF. Variable domain in full (rest from reference TRBV7-2 and TRBJ2-5): GAGVSQSPSNKVTEKGKDVELRCDPISGHTALYWYRQSLGQGLEFLIYFQGNSAPDKSGLPSDRFSAERTGGSVSTLTIQRTQQEDSAVYLCASSLGFAGAETQYFGPGTRLLVL.

This clone has just one count. In nucleotides, the CDR3 is TGTGCCATCAGTGAGTCTGGGGGCGCGGCGAGACGTACTGAAGCTTTCTTT. It is translated as CAISESGGAARRTEAFF. The chain links TRBV10-3 to TRBJ1-1; tentatively, D is TRBD1 (6 bases). V was cut by 0 bases and J by 5 bases, with 19 bases left in between. Germline V gives CDR1 ENHRY, CDR2 SYGVKD. The CDR3 runs 17 residues.

This clone was observed a single time. The chain couples TRBV6-5 to TRBJ1-6, with D unclear. Trimming shortened V by 10 bases and J by 0 bases, and 10 bases separated the two germline ends. Germline V gene sequence: CDR1 MNHEY, CDR2 SVGAGI. The CDR3 loop spans 14 amino acids. The CDR3, as DNA: TGTGCCACAGCAGCGAGCTCCTATAATTCACCCCTCCACTTT. As protein: CATAASSYNSPLHF.

The gene calls are TRBV19 and TRBJ1-2, with D hard to call. Germline CDR1 LNHDA, CDR2 SQIVND (reference sequence). The CDR3 has 12 amino acids. V was cut by 4 bases and J by 8 bases, with 11 bases left in between. The chain's CDR3 is CASSTTPGGYTF. The CDR3 region has the DNA TGTGCCAGTAGTACGACTCCGGGAGGCTACACCTTC.

The table lists this clone with a count of one. This chain connects TRBV29-1 to TRBJ2-3; 9 positions agree with TRBD1. Germline V gene data show CDR1 as SQVTM and CDR2 as ANQGSEA. V trimming: 8 bases; J trimming: 6 bases; junction bases outside the gene matches: 12. The CDR3 runs 14 residues. As DNA, the CDR3 is TGCAGCCTGAAGAACAGGGGGCGCTCGGATACGCAGTATTTT. As protein: CSLKNRGRSDTQYF.

This chain connects TRBV9 to TRBJ1-3; no definite D call. CDR3 size: 15 residues. The germline V and J ends were trimmed by 3 bases and 0 bases, with 10 bases remaining between them. Germline lookup yields CDR1 SGDLS and CDR2 YYNGEE. CDR3 DNA: TGTGCCAGCAGCGCCGGCGGATACTCTGGAAACACCATATATTTT. It is translated as CASSAGGYSGNTIYF.

The chain uses TRBV5-1 and TRBJ2-5; the match to TRBD1 covers 7 bases. V lost 5 bases and J lost 5; bases outside the gene matches: 9. Germline values: CDR1 SGHRS, CDR2 YFSETQ. The CDR3 contains 14 residues. CDR3 sequence: CASSGRGGGETQYF. CDR3 sequence (DNA): TGCGCCAGCAGTGGTCGAGGGGGCGGGGAGACCCAGTACTTC.

The J gene is TRBJ2-5, the V gene TRBV29-1; 10 bases align to TRBD2. The germline V gene has CDR1 SQVTM and CDR2 ANQGSEA. CDR3 length equals 15 residues. Trimming cost V 5 bases and J 1 base; bases outside gene matches: 7. The CDR3 is CSVSLGTSAQETQYF. CDR3 coding DNA: TGCAGCGTTTCTCTTGGGACTAGCGCCCAAGAGACCCAGTACTTC.

This clone occurred a few times. This chain links TRBV19 with TRBJ1-5, with D possibly being TRBD1 (6 bases). With 3 bases removed from V and 6 bases from J, the gap between germline ends came to 15 bases. Germline assignment: CDR1 LNHDA and CDR2 SQIVND (reference sequence). The CDR3 totals 15 residues. As DNA, the CDR3 is TGTGCCAGTAGTATCTTTACAGGGTCGGCTCAGCCCCAGCATTTT. This encodes CASSIFTGSAQPQHF.

The chain joins TRBV5-1 to TRBJ2-5; 8 nucleotides line up with TRBD1. Per the germline V gene, CDR1 is SGHRS and CDR2 is YFSETQ. V lost 0 bases to trimming and J lost 4 bases; unmatched junction nucleotides: 5. CDR3 size: 15 residues. The CDR3 is CASSLAQGVLETQYF. The CDR3 nucleotides are TGCGCCAGCAGCTTGGCACAGGGGGTCTTAGAGACCCAGTACTTC.

The chain recombines TRBV10-3 with TRBJ1-4; possibly TRBD1 for D (5 bases). CDR3 size: 15 residues. V was clipped by 0 bases and J by 7 bases, with 12 bases between them. Germline V lookup: CDR1 ENHRY, CDR2 SYGVKD. CDR3 coding DNA: TGTGCCATCAGTGAGTCGGGGGGAATAGCTGAAAAACTGTTTTTT. Amino acid sequence: CAISESGGIAEKLFF.

A single count supports this clone. The V call is TRBV7-8, the J call TRBJ2-2; 8 nucleotides agree with TRBD1. Germline CDR1 is SGHVS and CDR2 is FQNEAQ. The CDR3 runs to 16 residues. V was pared by 5 bases and J by 1 base, with 6 bases of the junction left unmatched. CDR3 coding DNA: TGTGCCAGCAGCCCCCCAGGACAGGGGAACACCGGGGAGCTGTTTTTT. It specifies CASSPPGQGNTGELFF.

This sequence joins TRBV6-6 and TRBJ2-2; TRBD2 matches 7 bases. V trimming: 5 bases; J trimming: 1 base; junction bases outside the gene matches: 10. The CDR3 is made up of 17 amino acids. Germline V gene sequence: CDR1 MNHNY, CDR2 SVGAGI (reference sequence). The CDR3 DNA sequence: TGTGCCAGCAGTCACCTAGCGGTGACCCTGAACACCGGGGAGCTGTTTTTT. It encodes CASSHLAVTLNTGELFF.

The chain combines TRBV28 with TRBJ2-1; no clear D. There are 13 residues in the CDR3. Trimming pared 6 bases from V and 5 bases from J, leaving 11 bases between. Germline V gene lookup returns CDR1 MDHEN and CDR2 SYDVKM. The CDR3 reads CASRTPRDNEQFF. The CDR3 nucleotides read TGTGCCAGCAGGACTCCTCGGGACAATGAGCAGTTCTTC.

The chain's CDR3 is CASSPRGLVGFSSYEQYF. The DNA of the CDR3 is TGTGCCAGCAGCCCTCGAGGACTAGTTGGTTTCAGCTCCTACGAGCAGTACTTC. This chain uses TRBV9 with TRBJ2-7; 7 nucleotides align to TRBD2. Germline V gives CDR1 SGDLS, CDR2 YYNGEE. With 4 bases clipped from V and 0 bases from J, the junction kept 16 bases outside the gene matches. This CDR3 comprises 18 residues.